This is a list of T cell receptor beta chains from one sample in a study of CD8+CD57+ T cells in acquired aplastic anemia. TCRdb reanalysed the reads using MiXCR and keeps one entry per CDR3 protein. The repertoire holds roughly 300,000 distinct CDR3 sequences, around 60% seen once, with roughly 8% in the top ten. Sequencing was carried out using sorted CD4+, CD8+, or CD8+CD57+ T cells (not recorded which) from PBMCs. The receptor set was obtained from a human donor with severe aplastic anemia or a healthy control (not recorded which). The CDR3 runs from the conserved cysteine through the conserved F or W. A D gene is named only where the DNA matches it firmly. The listing skips clone size in some rows; elsewhere it reads once, few, many or a size class.

>-|-|TRBV7-9|TRBJ2-1
TGTGCCGTGGGGACGAAGGACAATGAGCAGTTCTTC
CAVGTKDNEQFF
>-|many|TRBV19|TRBJ2-2
TGTGCCAGTAGTACAACCGGGCCTAGCACCGGGGAGCTGTTTTTT
CASSTTGPSTGELFF
>TRBD1|few|TRBV5-1|TRBJ2-7
TGCGCCAGCAGCGCGGACAGGGACCACGAGCAGTACTTC
CASSADRDHEQYF
>TRBD1|many|TRBV4-1|TRBJ2-2
TGCGCCAGCAGCCAAGAAGGGACAGGGAACACCGGGGAGCTGTTTTTT
CASSQEGTGNTGELFF
>-|many|TRBV29-1|TRBJ1-1
TGCAGCGTTGAAGTCGGAGGGGGACGTCTTGAAGCTTTCTTT
CSVEVGGGRLEAFF
>-|-|TRBV20-1|TRBJ1-6
TGCAGTGCTAGATTTCCGGGGTACAATTCACCCCTCCACTTT
CSARFPGYNSPLHF
>TRBD1|-|TRBV7-9|TRBJ2-7
TGTGGGAGCAGCCAAGAAGGGGGCACATACGAGCAGTACTTC
CGSSQEGGTYEQYF
>-|-|TRBV5-4|TRBJ2-4
TGTGCCAGCAGCAGGGAGGTAGCCAAAAACATTCAGTACTTC
CASSREVAKNIQYF
>-|many|TRBV2|TRBJ2-2
TGTGCCAGCAGTGAAGCGGGACAAACCGGGGAGCTGTTTTTT
CASSEAGQTGELFF
>TRBD1|many|TRBV6-1|TRBJ1-5
TGTGCCAGCAGTGACCAGGGACAGCCAAATCAGCCCCAGCATTTT
CASSDQGQPNQPQHF
>TRBD1|-|TRBV7-2|TRBJ1-6
TGTGCCAGCAGCTGGACCGGACAGGGCCATTCACCCCTCCACTTT
CASSWTGQGHSPLHF
>-|-|TRBV19|TRBJ2-3
TGTGCCAGTAGTATCGGAGGCGCAGATACGCAGTATTTT
CASSIGGADTQYF
>-|-|TRBV5-6|TRBJ2-7
TGTGCCAGCAGCGCCCGCAGGGATATCTACGAGCAGTACTTC
CASSARRDIYEQYF
>TRBD2|few|TRBV7-6|TRBJ2-2
TGTGCCAGCAGCTTAGGTGGGGGGGCCGGGGAGCTGTTTTTT
CASSLGGGAGELFF
>TRBD1|many|TRBV9|TRBJ2-3
TGTGCCAGCAGCCCGCGACAGGGACCCTACACAGATACGCAGTATTTT
CASSPRQGPYTDTQYF
>TRBD1|-|TRBV9|TRBJ2-2
TGTGCCAGCAGCGTAGGGACAGGGGGTATCGCCGGGGAGCTGTTCTTT
CASSVGTGGIAGELFF
>-|-|TRBV12-3/TRBV12-4|TRBJ1-6
TGTGCCAGCAGTTTTAGTACAGGCACAGCTTCACCCCTCCACTTT
CASSFSTGTASPLHF
>-|many|TRBV20-1|TRBJ2-7
TGCAGTGCTAAACCTAATTTAGGCTCCTACGAGCAGTACTTC
CSAKPNLGSYEQYF
>-|-|TRBV10-1|TRBJ2-7
TGCGCCAGCAGGGAATCTCGGGTGGAGCGAGAGCAGTACTTC
CASRESRVEREQYF
>-|-|TRBV5-5|TRBJ1-6
TGTGCCAGCAGCCACGGGGGTTCAGTTTTGAATTCACCCCTCCACTTT
CASSHGGSVLNSPLHF
>TRBD1|-|TRBV12-3/TRBV12-4|TRBJ1-5
TGTGCCAGCAGGCCTTCTACAGGGGGCTCGGGCAATCAGCCCCAGCATTTT
CASRPSTGGSGNQPQHF
>-|-|TRBV5-1|TRBJ1-4
TGCGCCAGCAGCTTGGGTAGGGACGGTAATGAAAAACTGTTTTTT
CASSLGRDGNEKLFF
>TRBD2|-|TRBV24-1|TRBJ2-5
TGTGCCACCAGTGATACGGGACTAGCGGGGGGACTGCAAGAGACCCAGTACTTC
CATSDTGLAGGLQETQYF
>TRBD1|-|TRBV6-6|TRBJ2-1
TGTGCCAGCAGTTACGAGGGGGCGCAGGGCAATGAGCAGTTCTTC
CASSYEGAQGNEQFF
>-|-|TRBV10-3|TRBJ2-7
TGTGCCATCAGTGAGAGACAGCACTCCTACGAGCAGTACTTC
CAISERQHSYEQYF
>-|-|TRBV20-1|TRBJ1-3
TGCAGTGCTAGAGATCGGGTGGACACCATATATTTT
CSARDRVDTIYF
>TRBD2|many|TRBV7-9|TRBJ2-3
TGTGCCAGCAGCTTGCGGAGTAGCGGGGTGGCTACAGATACGCAGTATTTT
CASSLRSSGVATDTQYF
>-|once|TRBV11-2|TRBJ2-3
TGTGCCAGCAGCCACCCCCAAGCAGATACGCAGTATTTT
CASSHPQADTQYF
>-|-|TRBV9|TRBJ1-1
TGTGCCAGCAGCCCCCGGAAGGGAGCTTTCTTT
CASSPRKGAFF
>-|-|TRBV20-1|TRBJ2-1
TGCAGTGCTAGAAGGGGCCTGTACAATGAGCAGTTCTTC
CSARRGLYNEQFF
>-|once|TRBV7-9|TRBJ1-5
TGTGCCAGCAGCTTAGAGTTAGGTAATCAGCCCCAGCATTTT
CASSLELGNQPQHF
>-|once|TRBV6-5|TRBJ2-7
TGTGCCAGCAGTCTCTCAGGTCTTGAGGGGCAGTACTTC
CASSLSGLEGQYF
>TRBD1|-|TRBV7-2|TRBJ1-4
TGTGCCAGCAGCTCGGACAGGGGTGGTGAAAAACTGTTTTTT
CASSSDRGGEKLFF
>-|many|TRBV20-1|TRBJ2-7
TGCAGTGCTAGACCGGGAACCGCGACCTACGAGCAGTACTTC
CSARPGTATYEQYF
>-|-|TRBV20-1|TRBJ2-1
TGCAGTGCTAGAGATTTTAGTGAGCAGTTCTTT
CSARDFSEQFF
>-|-|TRBV5-1|TRBJ2-2
TGCGCCAGCAGCTTGTTCGAACTTGGGGGCGGGGAGCTGTTTTTT
CASSLFELGGGELFF
>-|many|TRBV20-1|TRBJ2-5
TGCAGTGCTTGGACCAGCGAAGAGACCCAGTACTTC
CSAWTSEETQYF
>-|many|TRBV12-3/TRBV12-4|TRBJ1-4
TGTGCCAGCAGTTTGGACAGCCCCAATGAAAAACTGTTTTTT
CASSLDSPNEKLFF
>TRBD1|-|TRBV20-1|TRBJ2-2
TGCAGTGCTAGGGCGGACAGGGGAGGAACCGGGGAGCTGTTTTTT
CSARADRGGTGELFF
>-|-|TRBV7-2|TRBJ2-1
TGTGCCAGCAGCTTCCGTGGGGGACGATACGATGAGCAGTTCTTC
CASSFRGGRYDEQFF
>TRBD1|few|TRBV9|TRBJ2-1
TGTGCCAGCAGCTTCCGGGACAGCTACAATGAGCAGTTCTTC
CASSFRDSYNEQFF
>TRBD2|-|TRBV7-9|TRBJ2-7
TGTGCCAGCAGCTTCCTCGGGACTAGCATGTACGAGCAGTACTTC
CASSFLGTSMYEQYF
>-|-|TRBV9|TRBJ2-6
TGTGCCAGCAGCGACTCTGGGGCCAACGTCCTGACTTTC
CASSDSGANVLTF
>TRBD2|-|TRBV7-8|TRBJ2-1
TGTGCCAGCAGCTTTCAAATCCTAGCGGGGGGGCCTGGTGAGCAGTTCTTC
CASSFQILAGGPGEQFF
>-|once|TRBV18|TRBJ2-5
TGTGCCAGCTCACCTCCCTTGGAAGAGACCCAGTACTTC
CASSPPLEETQYF
>-|many|TRBV27|TRBJ2-5
TGTGCCAGCAGACCTATAGTTCCCGGGGGTGGGCAAGAGACCCAGTACTTC
CASRPIVPGGGQETQYF
>-|-|TRBV4-2|TRBJ2-2
TGTGCCAGCAGCCAAGATACGGGCGTAATCACCGGGGAGCTGTTTTTT
CASSQDTGVITGELFF
>-|-|TRBV19|TRBJ2-1
TGTGCCAGTAGTATAGTCATAGTCTCCTACAATGAGCAGTTCTTC
CASSIVIVSYNEQFF
>-|-|TRBV19|TRBJ2-6
-
CVSSPRDVGSGANVLTF
>-|-|TRBV20-1|TRBJ2-7
TGCAGTGCTAGAGATCGCTCCGACTACGAGCAGTACTTC
CSARDRSDYEQYF
>TRBD1|many|TRBV6-6|TRBJ1-2
TGTGCCAGCATCGGTGACGGGACAGGGGCTTATGGCTACACCTTC
CASIGDGTGAYGYTF
>TRBD1|-|TRBV7-2|TRBJ2-1
TGTGCCAGCAGCTTAGCCGAAAGGACAGGGGGATTCTTC
CASSLAERTGGFF
>TRBD2|-|TRBV15|TRBJ2-1
TGTGCCACCAGCAGAGGAACTAGCGGGAGCACTGAGCAGTTCTTC
CATSRGTSGSTEQFF
>-|few|TRBV7-9|TRBJ1-5
TGTGCCAGCAGCACCGGGCAGTATAGCAATCAGCCCCAGCATTTT
CASSTGQYSNQPQHF